This T cell receptor (beta chain) was retrieved from a study of cytomegalovirus exposure and HLA in healthy donors. General study findings and limits: The productive fraction for most TCR beta V segments was about 87% or about 30% in an earlier analysis. Later analysis revealed greater clonal expansion in HLA-associated TCR beta chains than in equally common others.

Trimming shortened V by 6 bases and J by 3 bases, and 11 bases separated the two germline ends. The CDR3 has 13 residues. From germline, CDR1 is SQVTM and CDR2 ANQGSEA. To note about this clone: Its antigen is still unknown.

The primer mix had 60 Vbeta and 13 Jbeta primers. Produced via immunoSEQ multiplex PCR; TCRdb's table is partial and in-frame only. The sample consists of 270,000 or so clones, roughly 85% of them appearing once. The donors were healthy bone marrow donors. This TCR was sampled from a man aged 35 to 55 in good health and CMV-seropositive. Sequenced material: PBMCs. The V gene is TRBV29-1, the J gene TRBJ2-2; a weak D match, TRBD2 (6 bases). The CDR3 nucleotides are TGCAGCGTGGGGGGTACCGACACCGGGGAGCTGTTTTTT. It is translated as CSVGGTDTGELFF.